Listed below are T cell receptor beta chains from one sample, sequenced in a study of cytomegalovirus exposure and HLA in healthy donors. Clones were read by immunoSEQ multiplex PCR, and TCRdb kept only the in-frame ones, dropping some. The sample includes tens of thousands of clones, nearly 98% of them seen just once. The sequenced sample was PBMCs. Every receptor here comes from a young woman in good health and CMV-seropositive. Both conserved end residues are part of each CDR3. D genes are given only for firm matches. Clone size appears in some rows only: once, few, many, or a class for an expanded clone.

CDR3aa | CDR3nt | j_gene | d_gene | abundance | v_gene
CASSLGGVETYEQYF | TGTGCCAGCAGTTTGGGGGGAGTGGAGACCTACGAGCAGTACTTC | TRBJ2-7 | . | once | TRBV28
CASSLVGQGRNQPQHF | TGTGCCAGCAGCTTGGTCGGTCAGGGAAGAAATCAGCCCCAGCATTTT | TRBJ1-5 | . | . | TRBV5-5
CASSPSPTGGTAFF | TGTGCCAGCAGCCCCTCCCCCACAGGGGGCACGGCTTTCTTT | TRBJ1-1 | TRBD1 | . | TRBV9
CASSLEGLAGVDRETGELFF | TGTGCCAGCAGCTTAGAGGGCCTAGCGGGAGTAGATAGAGAAACCGGGGAGCTGTTTTTT | TRBJ2-2 | TRBD2 | . | TRBV7-8
CASSSTSGRLGANVLTF | TGTGCCAGCAGTTCGACTAGCGGGAGACTTGGGGCCAACGTCCTGACTTTC | TRBJ2-6 | TRBD2 | . | TRBV2
CASRGKTSGSNEQFF | TGTGCCAGCAGGGGAAAGACTAGCGGGAGCAATGAGCAGTTCTTC | TRBJ2-1 | TRBD2 | . | TRBV6-1
CASSPPGRLAGVIEQYF | TGTGCCAGCAGTCCCCCCGGGAGACTAGCGGGAGTGATCGAGCAGTACTTC | TRBJ2-7 | TRBD2 | . | TRBV28
CASSLAGVQYNEQFF | TGCGCCAGCAGCTTGGCCGGGGTTCAATACAATGAGCAGTTCTTC | TRBJ2-1 | . | . | TRBV5-1
CASSQGQASAADTQYF | TGCGCCAGCAGCCAAGGGCAGGCTAGCGCGGCAGATACGCAGTATTTT | TRBJ2-3 | . | . | TRBV4-1
CASSPRGSSYEQYF | TGCGCCAGCAGTCCTAGGGGAAGCTCCTACGAGCAGTACTTC | TRBJ2-7 | . | once | TRBV5-1
CASSLLAGPYEQYF | TGTGCCAGCAGTTTGCTAGCGGGACCCTACGAGCAGTACTTC | TRBJ2-7 | TRBD2 | . | TRBV28
CASSIGERGNTEAFF | TGTGCCAGTAGTATTGGCGAAAGGGGGAACACTGAAGCTTTCTTT | TRBJ1-1 | . | . | TRBV19
CASTHENYGYTF | TGTGCCAGTACCCACGAGAACTATGGCTACACCTTC | TRBJ1-2 | . | . | TRBV6-1
CASSLDRGRDWVNEQFF | TGTGCCAGCAGCTTAGATCGGGGGAGAGATTGGGTCAATGAGCAGTTCTTC | TRBJ2-1 | . | . | TRBV11-2
CASSRAGGSGDTQYF | TGTGCCAGCAGCCGAGCGGGAGGGAGTGGGGATACGCAGTATTTT | TRBJ2-3 | TRBD2 | . | TRBV7-3
CASSQPPVHEQYF | TGTGCCAGCAGCCAACCCCCGGTCCACGAGCAGTACTTC | TRBJ2-7 | . | . | TRBV28
CASSSRGQYGYTF | TGTGCCAGCAGCTCCAGGGGTCAATATGGCTACACCTTC | TRBJ1-2 | . | . | TRBV5-4
CASSQGTPTGGEQFF | TGTGCCAGCAGCCAAGGGACCCCCACGGGGGGTGAGCAGTTCTTC | TRBJ2-1 | TRBD2 | . | TRBV14
CSHRGGNTEAFF | TGCAGCCACAGGGGTGGGAACACTGAAGCTTTCTTT | TRBJ1-1 | TRBD1 | . | TRBV29-1
CASSETVTNEKLFF | TGTGCCAGCAGTGAGACAGTGACTAATGAAAAACTGTTTTTT | TRBJ1-4 | . | . | TRBV6-5
CASSLDPEGRYEQYF | TGTGCCAGCAGCTTAGATCCTGAGGGCCGCTACGAGCAGTACTTC | TRBJ2-7 | . | . | TRBV11-2
CASSQGAGGAGNQPQHF | TGCGCCAGCAGCCAAGGGGCAGGGGGCGCAGGCAATCAGCCCCAGCATTTT | TRBJ1-5 | TRBD1 | . | TRBV4-1
CASSAGDSGANVLTF | TGTGCCAGCAGCGCGGGGGACTCTGGGGCCAACGTCCTGACTTTC | TRBJ2-6 | TRBD2 | once | TRBV7-9
CASAVEGGPNYGYTF | TGTGCCAGCGCGGTTGAGGGGGGGCCGAACTATGGCTACACCTTC | TRBJ1-2 | . | . | TRBV27
CASRDTGNSYEQYF | TGTGCCAGCAGAGATACGGGGAACTCCTACGAGCAGTACTTC | TRBJ2-7 | . | . | TRBV28
CASNTGQGDYEQYF | TGTGCCAGCAATACTGGACAGGGAGACTACGAGCAGTACTTC | TRBJ2-7 | TRBD1 | once | TRBV14
CASSEVGGNYGYTF | TGTGCCAGCAGTGAAGTCGGGGGAAACTATGGCTACACCTTC | TRBJ1-2 | . | . | TRBV6-1
CASSLVRLPELYNEQFF | TGTGCCAGCAGCTTGGTCCGACTGCCGGAGTTGTATAATGAGCAGTTCTTC | TRBJ2-1 | . | . | TRBV5-4
CASSLSGSKGDTQYF | TGTGCCAGCAGTCTCAGCGGGAGTAAAGGAGATACGCAGTATTTT | TRBJ2-3 | TRBD2 | . | TRBV6-4
CASSLSADTQYF | TGTGCCAGCAGCCTTAGCGCAGATACGCAGTATTTT | TRBJ2-3 | . | . | TRBV11-2
CASSRWTSVLTDTQYF | TGTGCCAGCAGTCGTTGGACTAGCGTGCTCACAGATACGCAGTATTTT | TRBJ2-3 | TRBD2 | . | TRBV14
CASSLTVSGNTIYF | TGTGCCAGCAGCTTAACAGTCTCTGGAAACACCATATATTTT | TRBJ1-3 | . | . | TRBV28
CAISEMWQGGNTGELFF | TGTGCCATCAGTGAGATGTGGCAGGGTGGAAACACCGGGGAGCTGTTTTTT | TRBJ2-2 | . | . | TRBV10-3
CASSTTTSPLHF | TGTGCCAGCAGTACGACTACTTCACCCCTCCACTTT | TRBJ1-6 | . | . | TRBV27
CASSQPSGRAGIAYNEQFF | TGCGCCAGCAGCCAACCTAGCGGGAGGGCCGGGATCGCTTACAATGAGCAGTTCTTC | TRBJ2-1 | TRBD2 | . | TRBV4-1
CASSSKWTGRNTEAFF | TGTGCCAGCAGCTCCAAATGGACAGGACGCAACACTGAAGCTTTCTTT | TRBJ1-1 | TRBD1 | . | TRBV7-8
CASSEGSLAADTGELFF | TGTGCCAGCAGTGAGGGGTCGCTAGCGGCAGACACCGGGGAGCTGTTTTTT | TRBJ2-2 | TRBD2 | . | TRBV6-4
CASSDAGLADYEQYF | TGTGCCAGCAGCGACGCAGGACTAGCGGACTACGAGCAGTACTTC | TRBJ2-7 | TRBD2 | . | TRBV7-3
CASSRLDRASYEQYF | TGTGCCAGCAGTCGCCTTGACAGGGCCTCCTACGAGCAGTACTTC | TRBJ2-7 | TRBD1 | . | TRBV6-1
CASSFYTTSTDTQYF | TGTGCCAGCAGCTTTTATACCACTAGCACAGATACGCAGTATTTT | TRBJ2-3 | . | . | TRBV7-3
CASSVVSGELFF | TGTGCCAGCAGCGTAGTATCCGGGGAGCTGTTTTTT | TRBJ2-2 | . | . | TRBV9
CASSPGGAGGNQPQHF | TGTGCCAGCAGCCCCGGAGGGGCAGGAGGGAATCAGCCCCAGCATTTT | TRBJ1-5 | . | once | TRBV9
CASSYLGTGGQPQHF | TGTGCCAGCAGTTACTTAGGGACAGGAGGACAGCCCCAGCATTTT | TRBJ1-5 | TRBD1 | . | TRBV6-6
CASSRQTWGQETQYF | TGCGCCAGCAGCCGACAGACCTGGGGTCAAGAGACCCAGTACTTC | TRBJ2-5 | . | . | TRBV5-1
CASRRTSTDTQYF | TGCGCCAGCAGGAGGACTAGCACAGATACGCAGTATTTT | TRBJ2-3 | . | . | TRBV5-1
CASSPGLMGTNEKLFF | TGTGCCAGCTCACCGGGCCTTATGGGAACTAATGAAAAACTGTTTTTT | TRBJ1-4 | . | once | TRBV18
CASSFGTSLSGEQFF | TGTGCCAGCAGTTTTGGGACTAGCCTCAGTGGTGAGCAGTTCTTC | TRBJ2-1 | TRBD2 | . | TRBV28
CASPFQQGSKNIQYF | TGTGCCAGCCCCTTCCAACAGGGATCCAAAAACATTCAGTACTTC | TRBJ2-4 | . | . | TRBV5-6
CASSSLRYEQYF | TGTGCCAGCAGCTCATTGCGTTACGAGCAGTACTTC | TRBJ2-7 | . | . | TRBV7-9